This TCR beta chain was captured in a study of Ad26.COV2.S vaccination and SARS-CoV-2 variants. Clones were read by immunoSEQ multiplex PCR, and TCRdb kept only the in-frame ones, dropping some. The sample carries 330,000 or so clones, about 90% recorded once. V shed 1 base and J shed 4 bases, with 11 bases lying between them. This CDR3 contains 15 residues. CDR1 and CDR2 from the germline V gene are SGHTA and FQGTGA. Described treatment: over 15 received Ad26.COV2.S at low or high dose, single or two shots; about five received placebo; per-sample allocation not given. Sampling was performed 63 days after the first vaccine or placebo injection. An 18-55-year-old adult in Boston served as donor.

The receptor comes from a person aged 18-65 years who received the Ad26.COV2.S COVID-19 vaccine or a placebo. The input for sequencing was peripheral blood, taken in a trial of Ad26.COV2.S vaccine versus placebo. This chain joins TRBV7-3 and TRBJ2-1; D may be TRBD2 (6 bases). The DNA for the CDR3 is TGTGCCAGCAGCTTAATAGCGGAGGGGTACAATGAGCAGTTCTTC. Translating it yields CASSLIAEGYNEQFF.